The 31 T cell receptor beta chains below all came from one sample that was sequenced in a study of CD8+CD57+ T cells in acquired aplastic anemia (dated by TCRdb to 2016 to 2019). The instrument given in TCRdb is Illumina HiSeq 2000. Genomic DNA served as template for TCR beta VDJ combination and CDR3 sequence profiling. TCRdb passed the public sequencing reads through fastp at Q25 and MiXCR, retaining productive beta sequences. Each entry is one CDR3 protein sequence, shown with its most common DNA and genes. The sample profile shows 400,000 to 500,000 distinct CDR3 sequences; 65% to 80% of them were found once. 4% of the sample is held by the ten biggest clonotypes. The sample was sorted CD4+, CD8+, or CD8+CD57+ T cells (not recorded which) from PBMCs. The origin of the receptors is a human donor in good health, serving as a control.

This chain connects TRBV20-1 to TRBJ1-1; weak D call: TRBD1 (6 bases). Germline V CDR1 and CDR2: DFQATT, SNEGSKA (reference sequence). The CDR3 length is 14 residues. This CDR3 reads CSAGDRRAWPEAFF. In DNA, the CDR3 is TGCAGCGCTGGAGACAGGAGGGCATGGCCTGAAGCTTTCTTT.

This chain connects TRBV2 to TRBJ1-2; D might be TRBD1 or TRBD2, each matching 6 bases. The J call is doubtful: the DNA matches TRBJ2-2 better. The germline V gene encodes CDR1 SNHLY and CDR2 FYNNEI. The CDR3 length is 15 residues. CDR3 bases: TGTGCCAGCAGCCTCAAGGGGGGTCGTAACTGGGGGCTGTTTTTT. Protein sequence: CASSLKGGRNWGLFF.

This rearrangement joins TRBV7-3 to TRBJ2-3; maybe TRBD1 (6 bases). Germline lookup yields CDR1 SGHTA and CDR2 FQGTGA. The CDR3 consists of 13 residues. The ends were cut back, 5 bases at V and 6 bases at J, with 12 bases in the middle. The CDR3 region has the DNA TGTGCCAGCAGCCCAGCAGGGGCGGATACGCAGTATTTT. Its translation: CASSPAGADTQYF.

Concerning this clonotype itself: The germline gene is not matched at one end of the junction; a read error may be the cause. The chain combines TRBV2 with TRBJ2-7, with 7 bases identical to TRBD1. CDR1 is SNHLY and CDR2 is FYNNEI in the germline V gene. The CDR3 covers 15 residues. The DNA for the CDR3 is TGTGCCAGCAGCAAACAGGGGAAGACCGGGGACCAGCAGTATTTC. Translation gives CASSKQGKTGDQQYF. The full variable domain, rest sourced from reference TRBV2 and TRBJ2-7, is EPEVTQTPSHQVTQMGQEVILRCVPISNHLYFYWYRQILGQKVEFLVSFYNNEISEKSEIFDDQFSVERPDGSNFTLKIRSTKLEDSAMYFCASSKQGKTGDQQYFGPGTRLTVT.

This clonotype was detected ten times or more. The CDR3 DNA follows: TGTGCCATCAATGGAGGGTTGAACTATGGCTACACCTTC. It translates to CAINGGLNYGYTF. The chain uses TRBV10-3 and TRBJ1-2; D is unresolved. Trimming pared 7 bases from V and 2 bases from J, leaving 11 bases between. Germline V CDR1 and CDR2: ENHRY, SYGVKD. This CDR3 has 13 amino acids.

This chain connects TRBV9 to TRBJ2-3; a weak D match, TRBD1 (6 bases). Per the germline V gene, CDR1 is SGDLS and CDR2 is YYNGEE. The CDR3 is 12 amino acids. V was pared by 4 bases and J by 8 bases, with 11 bases between. The CDR3 here is CASSPGDGTQYF. CDR3 bases: TGTGCCAGCAGCCCAGGGGACGGTACGCAGTATTTT.

With regard to this clonotype: A junction boundary mismatches the germline segment, possibly from a read error. The chain uses TRBV15 and TRBJ1-5; perhaps TRBD2 as D (6 bases). The J call may not be correct, given that the DNA end is closer to TRBJ2-5. The CDR3 covers 15 residues. Germline V gene sequence: CDR1 LNHNV, CDR2 YYDKDF (reference sequence). CDR3 loop: CASSRDTRCGEPQYF. Written as DNA, the CDR3 is TGTGCCAGCAGCAGAGATACACGGTGCGGGGAGCCCCAGTACTTC.

For this clonotype: At one end, the junction sequence differs from germline, possibly due to a read error. This chain uses TRBV20-1 with TRBJ1-2; maybe TRBD1 (5 bases). CDR3 length equals 10 residues. Germline lookup yields CDR1 DFQATT and CDR2 SNEGSKA (reference sequence). The CDR3: CSTQGEQYGF. CDR3 sequence (DNA): TGCAGTACTCAAGGGGAGCAGTACGGATTC.

In its sample, this clonotype was seen many times. The CDR3 reads CASSNRGNSYEQYF. In nucleotides, the CDR3 is TGTGCCAGCAGTAACAGGGGTAACTCCTACGAGCAGTACTTC. The chain carries TRBV2 and TRBJ2-7, with 7 bases identical to TRBD1. The CDR3 totals 14 residues. Trimming took 5 bases from V and 0 from J; bases not matched to a gene: 4. Germline assignment: CDR1 SNHLY and CDR2 FYNNEI. The whole variable domain, remainder taken from reference TRBV2 and TRBJ2-7, is EPEVTQTPSHQVTQMGQEVILRCVPISNHLYFYWYRQILGQKVEFLVSFYNNEISEKSEIFDDQFSVERPDGSNFTLKIRSTKLEDSAMYFCASSNRGNSYEQYFGPGTRLTVT.

Many counts were recorded for this clonotype. This rearrangement joins TRBV20-1 to TRBJ2-7; 9 nucleotides align to TRBD1. Losses at the gene ends were 4 bases for V and 5 bases for J; bases not matched to a gene: 6. The CDR3 spans 13 residues. Germline lookup yields CDR1 DFQATT and CDR2 SNEGSKA (reference sequence). CDR3 DNA: TGCAGTGCTATATGGGACAGGGCTAACGAGCAGTACTTC. It specifies CSAIWDRANEQYF.

This clonotype came up a few times. It is unclear where the CDR3 begins or ends on the DNA, so no DNA is shown, and the CDR3 is as TCRdb lists it. The V gene is TRBV2, the J gene TRBJ1-1. Germline V gives CDR1 SNHLY, CDR2 FYNNEI. Both ends counted, the CDR3 spans 22 residues. The CDR3 here is CASGPGGTTDTQYFGPGTEAFF.

The CDR3 DNA is TGTGCCAGCAGCGTAGAGGGCACAGATACGCAGCATTCCCAGCATTTT. Amino acid sequence: CASSVEGTDTQHSQHF. The chain recombines TRBV9 with TRBJ1-5, with D uncertain. CDR1 is SGDLS and CDR2 is YYNGEE in the germline V gene. With 0 bases removed from V and 11 bases from J, the gap between germline ends came to 21 bases. This CDR3 region has 16 residues.

With respect to this clonotype: Since the CDR3 does not end with the conserved phenylalanine or tryptophan, this likely comes from a read error. The DNA is omitted, as the CDR3 cannot be located on it reliably, and the CDR3 follows TCRdb's listing. The V call is TRBV2, the J call TRBJ1-6; the table names TRBD1, a call not compared with the DNA. From its first to its last residue, the CDR3 has 11 amino acids. Per the germline V gene, CDR1 is SNHLY and CDR2 is FYNNEI. The CDR3 loop is CASREDGTGSL.

The chain combines TRBV12-3 or TRBV12-4 with TRBJ1-1; D call uncertain. Between the trimmed V and J ends, which lost 7 bases and 4 bases, there was a span of 13 bases. This CDR3 contains 13 residues. This CDR3 is CASTSTWGTEAFF. The CDR3 nucleotides are TGTGCCAGCACCTCAACCTGGGGCACTGAAGCTTTCTTT.

This chain links TRBV7-7 with TRBJ2-5; TRBD2 matches at 7 bases. The V and J ends lost 5 bases and 10 bases, in that order; junction bases with no gene match: 19. Per the germline V gene, CDR1 is SSHAT and CDR2 is FNYEAQ (reference sequence). The CDR3 extends over 16 amino acids. The CDR3 DNA sequence: TGTGCCAGCAGCCGGCGGGGAGGGTACGAGCAGTACTTCCAGTACTTC. It encodes CASSRRGGYEQYFQYF.

With respect to this clonotype: A read error may account for a junction end that differs from germline. The chain recombines TRBV7-2 with TRBJ2-7; D may be TRBD1 or TRBD2 (6 bases each). The J call is in doubt because the DNA end fits TRBJ2-6 better. Germline values: CDR1 SGHTA, CDR2 FQGNSA. This CDR3 spans 14 amino acids. The CDR3 sequence is CASSLARGAYVLTF. DNA of the CDR3: TGTGCCAGCAGCCTAGCGAGGGGGGCCTACGTCCTGACTTTC.

This clonotype appeared many times. The chain combines TRBV5-8 with TRBJ2-2; no clear D. This CDR3 contains 13 residues. Per the germline V gene, CDR1 is SGHTS and CDR2 is YDEGEE. V lost 4 bases and J lost 2, with 6 bases in between. CDR3 protein: CASSILNTGELFF. CDR3 nucleotide sequence: TGTGCCAGCAGCATCCTAAACACCGGGGAGCTGTTTTTT.

The V call is TRBV7-6, the J call TRBJ2-2; D unclear. Germline V gives CDR1 SGHVS, CDR2 FNYEAQ. V gave up 6 bases and J gave up 4 bases, with 9 bases separating them. The CDR3 is 13 amino acids. The CDR3 DNA reads TGTGCCAGCAGTTCCTCTACCACCGGGGAGCTGTTTTTT. It specifies CASSSSTTGELFF.

The rearrangement links TRBV5-4 to TRBJ2-7; 10 bases match TRBD2. The V gene end was trimmed by 5 bases and the J gene end by 2 bases; junction bases not matched to a gene: 4. This CDR3 has 14 residues. Germline loops: CDR1 SGHNT, CDR2 YYREEE (reference sequence). The CDR3 reads CASRSGGGAYEQYF. The CDR3 region has the DNA TGTGCCAGCAGGAGCGGGGGGGGGGCCTACGAGCAGTACTTC.

J is TRBJ2-5 and V is TRBV7-3, with D possibly TRBD1 on 5 matching bases. Germline CDR1 SGHTA, CDR2 FQGTGA. Deletions cut 3 bases from V and 4 bases from J, with 9 bases between. This CDR3 spans 13 amino acids. This chain's CDR3 is CASSFNQGETQYF. CDR3 nucleotides: TGTGCCAGCAGCTTTAATCAGGGAGAGACCCAGTACTTC.

Turning to this clonotype: One junction end does not reproduce the germline sequence, and a read error may be involved. The chain is built from TRBV7-2 and TRBJ2-7, with a tentative D call TRBD2 (6 bases). There are 14 residues in the CDR3. Looked up from germline, CDR1 is SGHTA and CDR2 is FQGNSA. The CDR3 loop is CASSLISAEGRGTF. The CDR3 DNA is TGTGCCAGCAGTTTGATATCAGCGGAGGGCCGAGGTACGTTC.

This clonotype was detected once. The V call is TRBV15, the J call TRBJ1-2, with 9 nucleotides matching TRBD1. The V gene's germline CDR1 is LNHNV and CDR2 YYDKDF (reference sequence). Trimming removed 0 bases from V and 4 bases from J; junction bases left unmatched: 6. The CDR3 has 16 amino acids. CDR3 in DNA: TGTGCCACCAGCAGAGATAGGACAGGGGCTACCTATGGCTACACCTTC. Encoded protein: CATSRDRTGATYGYTF.

The chain recombines TRBV19 with TRBJ2-7, with 8 bases identical to TRBD1. The CDR3 loop spans 12 amino acids. Losses at the gene ends were 5 bases for V and 6 bases for J; bases not matched to a gene: 3. Germline V gene data show CDR1 as LNHDA and CDR2 as SQIVND (reference sequence). This chain's CDR3 is CASSFGQGEQYF. CDR3 DNA: TGTGCCAGTAGTTTCGGACAGGGCGAGCAGTACTTC.

As for this clonotype: No conserved phenylalanine or tryptophan is present at the end of the CDR3, so a read error is the likely explanation. Because the CDR3's place on the DNA is in doubt, the DNA is left out and the CDR3 is given as listed by TCRdb. J is TRBJ1-4 and V is TRBV7-2. Germline V gene sequence: CDR1 SGHTA, CDR2 FQGNSA. The CDR3 length equals 13 residues, ends included. The CDR3: CASSDRQSRSPLH.

The gene calls are TRBV7-2 and TRBJ2-3; 13 bases line up with TRBD2. V dropped 4 bases and J dropped 2; count of bases not matched to a gene: 3. CDR1 is SGHTA and CDR2 is FQGNSA in the germline V gene. CDR3 length equals 16 residues. This CDR3 reads CASSWTSGGFTDTQYF. DNA for the CDR3: TGTGCCAGCAGCTGGACTAGCGGGGGATTCACAGATACGCAGTATTTT.

Ten or more counts support this clonotype. The chain employs TRBV2 and TRBJ1-5, with D possibly matching TRBD1 (6 bases). This CDR3 comprises 14 residues. V was cut by 7 bases and J by 6 bases, with 16 bases left in between. CDR1 is SNHLY and CDR2 is FYNNEI in the germline V gene. This CDR3 is CASTLGGSGQPQHF. In DNA, the CDR3 is TGTGCCAGCACCCTAGGGGGTTCGGGTCAGCCCCAGCATTTT.

This clonotype was found a few times. This chain uses TRBV25-1 with TRBJ2-3; 7 bases align to TRBD1. From germline, CDR1 is MGHDK and CDR2 SYGVNS. Losses at the gene ends were 10 bases for V and 2 bases for J; bases not matched to a gene: 9. The CDR3 is 14 amino acids. Written as DNA, the CDR3 is TGTGCCACTCCATTGGGACAGTTCACAGATACGCAGTATTTT. It specifies CATPLGQFTDTQYF.

The rearrangement joins TRBV5-1 to TRBJ2-7; 8 bases line up with TRBD2. V shed 3 bases, J shed 5 bases, and the junction held 7 bases outside the gene matches. Germline assignment: CDR1 SGHRS and CDR2 YFSETQ. The CDR3 totals 14 residues. The CDR3 loop is CASSSGGVADEQYF. The CDR3 nucleotides are TGCGCCAGCAGCTCCGGGGGGGTGGCAGACGAGCAGTACTTC.

This clonotype has at least ten counts. The gene calls are TRBV6-6 and TRBJ2-1; 8 nucleotides agree with TRBD2. There are 15 residues in the CDR3. The germline gives CDR1 MNHNY, CDR2 SVGAGI (reference sequence). V lost 6 bases and J lost 4; bases outside the gene matches: 8. The CDR3 is CASSDNSGAYNEQFF. The DNA of the CDR3 is TGTGCCAGCAGCGATAATAGCGGGGCATACAATGAGCAGTTCTTC.

The V gene is TRBV4-1, the J gene TRBJ1-4; no reliable D call. CDR3 length: 15 residues. CDR1 and CDR2 (germline): MGHRA, YSYEKL. The V gene lost 8 bases and the J gene lost 3 bases, with 16 bases spanning the gap. CDR3 in DNA: TGCGCCAGCCCCTTGGGGTTGGACGCTAATGAAAAACTGTTTTTT. It encodes CASPLGLDANEKLFF.

Details on this clonotype: The junction departs from germline at one end; a sequencing error may be responsible. The chain uses TRBV30 and TRBJ2-2; 7 nucleotides agree with TRBD2. The CDR3 contains 15 residues. Germline values: CDR1 GTSNPN, CDR2 SVGIG (reference sequence). CDR3 nucleotide sequence: TGTGCCTGGAGTGTAACGGGGGGAGGGACCGGGGAGCTGCTTTTT. The encoded protein is CAWSVTGGGTGELLF.